Below are 27 T cell receptor beta chains sequenced from a single sample in a study of shared T cell receptors in the human thymus (dated by TCRdb to the early 2020s). Libraries were built with the immunoSEQ multiplex PCR assay. Held by TCRdb, this immuneACCESS table contains in-frame sequences only and omits some clones. Under half of the omission traces to an unresolved V gene where checked; the cause of the rest is unknown. In all, the sample holds 600,000 to 900,000 clones, and approximately 83% of those were seen once. The ten largest clonotypes hold 0.0095% to 0.013% of the sample. The sample was also linked to a second study, of human thymus T cells.

The sample comprised thymocytes. Receptor source: a girl in the first two years of life with a congenital heart defect. Donor details come from another sample of the same person, matched by shared clones.

V and J are TRBV5-1 and TRBJ2-1, with a possible D match to TRBD2 (5 bases). The V end was cut by 4 bases, the J end by 0 bases, with 14 bases between. Per the germline V gene, CDR1 is SGHRS and CDR2 is YFSETQ. The CDR3 runs 16 residues. The CDR3 here is CASSGKRESSYNEQFF. The DNA of the CDR3 is TGCGCCAGCAGCGGAAAGAGGGAAAGCTCCTACAATGAGCAGTTCTTC.

The chain has TRBV29-1 and TRBJ1-6; possibly TRBD1 for D (5 bases). V lost 3 bases to trimming and J lost 7 bases, with 10 bases between them. Germline-derived CDR1 and CDR2 are SQVTM and ANQGSEA. CDR3 length: 13 amino acids. The CDR3 sequence is CSVEVGGNSPLHF. CDR3 coding DNA: TGCAGCGTTGAGGTGGGGGGGAATTCACCCCTCCACTTT.

This clone has just one count. The chain recombines TRBV11-2 with TRBJ2-5, with 8 bases matching TRBD2. Germline CDR1 reads SGHAT; CDR2 reads FQNNGV. J was trimmed by 4 bases and V by 1 base; bases with no gene match: 11. The CDR3 consists of 17 residues. CDR3 coding DNA: TGTGCCAGCAGCTTAGTGACGGGGGGGGCTACCTTAGAGACCCAGTACTTC. Translating gives CASSLVTGGATLETQYF.

This sequence joins TRBV9 and TRBJ1-2; D perhaps matches TRBD1 (5 bases). The CDR3 extends over 19 amino acids. The V gene's germline CDR1 is SGDLS and CDR2 YYNGEE. Trimming left V 3 bases short and J 0 bases short, with 24 bases between. The CDR3 is CASSGALTTGNYANYGYTF. CDR3 sequence (DNA): TGTGCCAGCAGCGGAGCACTCACAACAGGAAACTACGCTAACTATGGCTACACCTTC.

The chain recombines TRBV5-1 with TRBJ1-4, with D unresolved. Looked up from germline, CDR1 is SGHRS and CDR2 is YFSETQ. This CDR3 is 15 amino acids long. V lost 5 bases and J 0 bases, leaving 11 bases between the germline ends. For the CDR3, the DNA is TGCGCCAGCAGGTTACAGTTTGCAACTAATGAAAAACTGTTTTTT. Amino acids: CASRLQFATNEKLFF. Looking up the rest from reference TRBV5-1 and TRBJ1-4 gives the full variable domain: KAGVTQTPRYLIKTRGQQVTLSCSPISGHRSVSWYQQTPGQGLQFLFEYFSETQRNKGNFPGRFSGRQFSNSRSEMNVSTLELGDSALYLCASRLQFATNEKLFFGSGTQLSVL.

CDR3 sequence: CASSPGKIEAFF. CDR3 DNA sequence: TGTGCCAGCAGCCCAGGGAAGATTGAAGCTTTCTTT. The chain couples TRBV2 to TRBJ1-1; D is perhaps TRBD1 (5 bases). Germline V gene lookup returns CDR1 SNHLY and CDR2 FYNNEI. CDR3 size: 12 residues. Trimming took 6 bases from V and 7 from J, leaving 12 bases between them.

This clone was seen more than once but under ten times. The chain joins TRBV4-3 to TRBJ2-3; TRBD2 matches at 7 bases. The CDR3 is 18 residues long. Germline V gene lookup returns CDR1 LGHNA and CDR2 YSLEER. V lost 2 bases and J lost 0; bases outside the gene matches: 11. The CDR3 here is CASSQSSGHISSTDTQYF. The DNA of the CDR3 is TGCGCCAGCAGCCAATCTAGCGGTCATATATCTAGCACAGATACGCAGTATTTT.

This chain joins TRBV29-1 and TRBJ1-2; 9 bases fit TRBD1. The CDR3 runs 13 residues. The trim removed 6 bases at V and 10 bases at J, leaving 12 bases unmatched. Per the germline V gene, CDR1 is SQVTM and CDR2 is ANQGSEA. The CDR3 bases are TGCAGCGTGGAATGGACAGGGGAGTTGCCCTACACCTTC. Its protein is CSVEWTGELPYTF.

The chain joins TRBV11-2 to TRBJ2-5, with 7 bases fitting TRBD2. The assigned J gene may be wrong: the sequence end matches TRBJ2-7 better. Germline loops: CDR1 SGHAT, CDR2 FQNNGV. CDR3 length: 17 amino acids. The CDR3 DNA is TGTGCCAGCAGCTTAGCTACCAGCGGGGAACCTTGGGGCGAGCAGTACTTC. Protein sequence: CASSLATSGEPWGEQYF.

The rearrangement uses TRBV12-5 and TRBJ1-2; D is uncertain. V lost 3 bases and J lost 1, with 21 bases in between. The CDR3 consists of 18 residues. Per germline, CDR1 LGHNT and CDR2 FRNRAP. CDR3 sequence: CASGFQRLKPKFNYGYTF. The CDR3 region has the DNA TGTGCTAGTGGTTTCCAGCGGCTTAAACCCAAGTTTAACTATGGCTACACCTTC.

This sequence joins TRBV5-1 and TRBJ1-1; D unclear. The germline CDR1 and CDR2 sequences are SGHRS and YFSETQ. CDR3 size: 15 residues. The V end lost 4 bases, the J end lost 5 bases, and 18 bases lay between the germline ends. The CDR3 region is CASSHNTRNSTEAFF. The CDR3 coding sequence is TGCGCCAGCAGCCACAATACGAGGAATAGTACTGAAGCTTTCTTT.

This chain links TRBV25-1 with TRBJ2-7; TRBD1 might be the D (6 bases). Germline V gives CDR1 MGHDK, CDR2 SYGVNS. The CDR3 totals 15 residues. Deletions cut 4 bases from V and 4 bases from J, with 17 bases between. Here the CDR3 reads CASSGPSTGRYEQYF. Written as DNA, the CDR3 is TGTGCCAGCAGTGGCCCCTCGACAGGTCGATACGAGCAGTACTTC.

This clone was found a few times. The rearrangement links TRBV19 to TRBJ1-6, with a possible D match to TRBD1 (5 bases). The V end was cut by 7 bases, the J end by 5 bases, with 15 bases between. The germline gives CDR1 LNHDA, CDR2 SQIVND (reference sequence). This CDR3 spans 15 amino acids. The CDR3 nucleotides are TGTGCCAGTAACCCACGGCGGGGGGATAATTCACCCCTCCACTTT. Translating gives CASNPRRGDNSPLHF.

The genes are TRBV11-2 and TRBJ1-6; the D gene is possibly TRBD1 (5 bases). CDR1 is SGHAT and CDR2 is FQNNGV in the germline V gene. This CDR3 spans 16 amino acids. Trimming left V 0 bases short and J 0 bases short, with 6 bases between. In DNA form, the CDR3 reads TGTGCCAGCAGCTTAGACGGGGGCTCCTATAATTCACCCCTCCACTTT. Amino acid sequence: CASSLDGGSYNSPLHF.

The chain uses TRBV2 and TRBJ1-3, with D maybe TRBD1 (6 bases). The germline V gene encodes CDR1 SNHLY and CDR2 FYNNEI. Trimming took 2 bases from V and 0 from J, leaving 17 bases between them. The CDR3 contains 18 residues. CDR3 DNA: TGTGCCAGCAGTGAACTGATATACAGGGCCTACTCTGGAAACACCATATATTTT. Protein product: CASSELIYRAYSGNTIYF.

This chain's CDR3 is CASSHLGTGHHYGYTF. CDR3 DNA: TGCGCCAGCAGCCACCTCGGGACAGGACATCACTATGGCTACACCTTC. J is TRBJ1-2 and V is TRBV4-1; TRBD1 matches 8 bases. Trimming at V came to 3 bases and at J to 3 bases, leaving 9 bases not matched to a gene. Germline lookup yields CDR1 MGHRA and CDR2 YSYEKL. CDR3 length: 16 residues.

The V call is TRBV7-6, the J call TRBJ1-1; tentatively, D is TRBD1 (5 bases). The CDR3 loop spans 14 amino acids. V was pared by 0 bases and J by 3 bases, with 8 bases between. The V gene's germline CDR1 is SGHVS and CDR2 FNYEAQ. CDR3 sequence reads: CASSLAIGDTEAFF. The CDR3 nucleotides read TGTGCCAGCAGCTTAGCGATAGGGGACACTGAAGCTTTCTTT.

The chain joins TRBV18 to TRBJ1-6, with TRBD1 matching 7 bases. V gave up 3 bases and J gave up 5 bases; unmatched junction bases: 1. Germline V CDR1 and CDR2: KGHSH, LQKENI. This CDR3 is built from 14 residues. The CDR3 is CASSPRGDNSPLHF. The CDR3 DNA reads TGTGCCAGCTCACCCAGGGGGGATAATTCACCCCTCCACTTT. The whole variable domain, remainder taken from reference TRBV18 and TRBJ1-6, is NAGVMQNPRHLVRRRGQEARLRCSPMKGHSHVYWYRQLPEEGLKFMVYLQKENIIDESGMPKERFSAEFPKEGPSILRIQQVVRGDSAAYFCASSPRGDNSPLHFGNGTRLTVT.

This clone was found once. The limits of the CDR3 on the DNA are not certain, so only TCRdb's listed CDR3 is given. The chain has TRBV28 and TRBJ1-5; the listed D gene, TRBD1, was not tested against the DNA. Inclusive of both ends, the CDR3 amounts to 18 amino acids. Germline CDR1 is MDHEN and CDR2 is SYDVKM. CDR3 region: CASSSSDSPPVSNQPQHF.

J is TRBJ1-4 and V is TRBV4-1; 7 bases fit TRBD1. Germline assignment: CDR1 MGHRA and CDR2 YSYEKL. The CDR3 sequence is 18 residues long. Losses at the gene ends were 0 bases for V and 7 bases for J; bases not matched to a gene: 14. The CDR3, as DNA: TGCGCCAGCAGCCAAGATAGGGGCCAGGGGGTAGGTGGTGAAAAACTGTTTTTT. Protein: CASSQDRGQGVGGEKLFF.

On this clone: Compared with germline, one end of the junction differs, possibly owing to a read error. The same CDR3 is also encoded by other DNA sequences in this sample. This chain links TRBV5-6 with TRBJ1-6; TRBD1 matches at 8 bases. The CDR3 spans 14 residues. The germline CDR1 and CDR2 sequences are SGHDT and YYEEEE. The CDR3 DNA reads TGTGCCAGCAGCCTAGGACAGGGTAATTCCCCCCTCCACTTT. Translation: CASSLGQGNSPLHF.

The chain joins TRBV4-1 to TRBJ1-5, with 9 bases fitting TRBD1. Germline V CDR1 and CDR2: MGHRA, YSYEKL. This CDR3 region has 15 residues. The junction had 5 bases not matched to a gene; V was cut back by 0 bases and J by 8 bases. The CDR3 DNA follows: TGCGCCAGCAGCCAAGACGGACAGGGGAGAAAGCCCCAGCATTTT. Translated, it gives CASSQDGQGRKPQHF.

The rearrangement joins TRBV4-1 to TRBJ1-2; unclear D gene. Germline CDR1 MGHRA, CDR2 YSYEKL. Deletions cut 6 bases from V and 3 bases from J, with 17 bases between. The CDR3 has 15 residues. This CDR3 is CASRETGLLDYGYTF. DNA of the CDR3: TGCGCCAGCAGGGAGACGGGTTTATTGGACTATGGCTACACCTTC.

The chain links TRBV30 to TRBJ1-1; a possible D gene is TRBD1 (5 bases). The CDR3 runs 17 residues. Trimming took off 0 bases at V and 5 bases at J, with 22 bases between the two ends. CDR1 and CDR2 (germline): GTSNPN, SVGIG (reference sequence). DNA for the CDR3: TGTGCCTGGAGTGTACGGATTGAGGCAGGGCTTTCTACTGAAGCTTTCTTT. It codes for CAWSVRIEAGLSTEAFF.

The V gene is TRBV6-6, the J gene TRBJ1-3, with unresolved D. Between the trimmed V and J ends, which lost 7 bases and 3 bases, there was a span of 13 bases. Germline V gene lookup returns CDR1 MNHNY and CDR2 SVGAGI (reference sequence). The CDR3 contains 14 residues. This chain's CDR3 is CASTPRVFGNTIYF. The CDR3 bases are TGTGCCAGCACCCCGAGGGTGTTTGGAAACACCATATATTTT.

This clone occurred once. The chain has TRBV10-3 and TRBJ1-2; D gene uncertain. Trimming pared 8 bases from V and 5 bases from J, leaving 24 bases between. CDR1 is ENHRY and CDR2 is SYGVKD in the germline V gene. This CDR3 spans 16 amino acids. CDR3 amino acids: CAIGRREQAAKYGYTF. Written as DNA, the CDR3 is TGTGCCATCGGGCGGAGGGAGCAGGCCGCAAAATATGGCTACACCTTC.

The chain has TRBV11-2 and TRBJ1-1; 8 nucleotides match TRBD1. The J segment lost 1 base and the V segment lost 5 bases, leaving 6 bases of the junction unmatched. This CDR3 has 15 amino acids. The germline V gene has CDR1 SGHAT and CDR2 FQNNGV. The CDR3 sequence is CASSVGQGRNTEAFF. DNA for the CDR3: TGTGCCAGCAGCGTAGGACAGGGTCGGAACACTGAAGCTTTCTTT.